This T cell receptor (beta chain) is drawn from a study of T cells in Graves' hyperthyroidism and ophthalmopathy. General study points: A model of 13 V-J pairs discriminated ophthalmopathy from stable hyperthyroidism. The model identified upcoming ophthalmopathy a median approximately 6.4 months ahead of onset.

This CDR3 region has 14 residues. Germline V gene data show CDR1 as MDHEN and CDR2 as SYDVKM. V lost 3 bases, J lost 0 bases, and 6 bases lay in between. Amplified regions were TCR beta CDR3 sequences from RNA transcripts. RT-PCR in the first round (using the HTBI primer set) targeted the TCR CDR3. TCRdb redid the calling of the multiplex PCR reads with MiXCR, one entry per CDR3 protein. The profile shows hundreds of thousands of distinct CDR3 sequences, around 15% of them singletons. The table lists this clonotype with a few counts. Antigen unknown. The gene calls are TRBV28 and TRBJ1-3; no clear D gene. The receptor comes from a woman aged 45 to 65 with Graves' ophthalmopathy. The specimen sequenced was blood. CDR3 protein: CASSFASSGNTIYF. The CDR3 DNA is TGTGCCAGCAGTTTCGCCAGCTCTGGAAACACCATATATTTT.